Presented here are 22 T cell receptor beta chains from one specimen sequenced in a study of cytomegalovirus exposure and HLA in healthy donors. The study ran its PCR with 60 Vbeta and 13 Jbeta primers. The repertoire was sequenced with immunoSEQ multiplex PCR; TCRdb's copy has only in-frame clones and lacks some. The repertoire consists of roughly 80,000 clones, with roughly four fifths occurring once and the leading ten covering under 2%. Sequenced sample: PBMCs. Receptors were obtained from a woman aged 25 to 39 in good health and CMV-seronegative.

This clone has just a few counts. The chain uses TRBV28 and TRBJ1-5; D not resolved. The V and J ends lost 3 bases and 0 bases respectively, with 12 bases between them. The V gene's germline CDR1 is MDHEN and CDR2 SYDVKM. The CDR3 is 16 residues long. Here the CDR3 reads CASSFLAVSSNQPQHF. CDR3 coding DNA: TGTGCCAGCAGTTTCCTGGCAGTATCTAGCAATCAGCCCCAGCATTTT.

The DNA of the CDR3 is TGTGCCATCAGCGTAGGGGAAGAGACCCAGTACTTC. This codes for CAISVGEETQYF. The chain combines TRBV10-3 with TRBJ2-5, with a tentative D call TRBD1 (5 bases). The CDR3 totals 12 residues. Germline CDR1 reads ENHRY; CDR2 reads SYGVKD. V lost 6 bases, J lost 3 bases, and 8 bases lay in between.

The chain is built from TRBV7-2 and TRBJ2-3, with 9 positions matching TRBD2. CDR1 and CDR2 (germline): SGHTA, FQGNSA. The CDR3 length is 14 residues. The trim removed 5 bases at V and 7 bases at J, leaving 7 bases unmatched. The CDR3 DNA is TGTGCCAGCAGCCTTAGCGGGAGCCGGAATACGCAGTATTTT. Amino acid sequence: CASSLSGSRNTQYF.

The CDR3 sequence: CASSLDLYEQYF. The DNA of the CDR3 is TGTGCCAGCAGCTTAGATCTCTACGAGCAGTACTTC. V is TRBV11-1 and J is TRBJ2-7; D gene ambiguous. V was clipped by 1 base and J by 3 bases, with 4 bases between them. CDR3 length: 12 amino acids. The germline V gene has CDR1 SGHAT and CDR2 FQDESV (reference sequence). Full variable domain (rest looked up from reference TRBV11-1 and TRBJ2-7): EAEVAQSPRYKITEKSQAVAFWCDPISGHATLYWYRQILGQGPELLVQFQDESVVDDSQLPKDRFSAERLKGVDSTLKIQPAELGDSAMYLCASSLDLYEQYFGPGTRLTVT.

The chain joins TRBV5-1 to TRBJ1-1; 7 bases are a match to TRBD1. V was pared by 3 bases and J by 5 bases, with 7 bases of the junction left unmatched. The CDR3 covers 14 residues. From germline, CDR1 is SGHRS and CDR2 YFSETQ. The CDR3 DNA is TGCGCCAGCAGCTCCGTTGGGACAGCTACTGAAGCTTTCTTT. This sequence encodes CASSSVGTATEAFF.

V usage is TRBV5-4 and J usage is TRBJ2-5, with 9 bases aligning to TRBD1. The closer fit of TRBJ2-7 to the DNA end suggests the J call may be wrong. The CDR3 is 17 residues long. The germline gives CDR1 SGHNT, CDR2 YYREEE (reference sequence). The CDR3 reads CASSPGQGGVVAYEQYF. The DNA for the CDR3 is TGTGCCAGCTCCCCGGGACAGGGTGGCGTGGTGGCCTACGAGCAGTACTTC.

V gene TRBV6-5 combines with J gene TRBJ1-1; 10 positions match TRBD1. Germline CDR1 reads MNHEY; CDR2 reads SVGAGI. V lost 5 bases to trimming and J lost 11 bases; unmatched junction nucleotides: 11. The CDR3 sequence is 14 residues long. CDR3: CASSARTGGLGAFF. The CDR3 DNA reads TGTGCCAGCAGTGCTAGGACAGGGGGATTGGGGGCTTTCTTT.

The rearrangement uses TRBV19 and TRBJ2-7, with D possibly matching TRBD2 (5 bases). The V end was cut by 3 bases, the J end by 4 bases, with 22 bases between. CDR1 and CDR2 from the germline V gene are LNHDA and SQIVND (reference sequence). CDR3 length: 17 amino acids. The CDR3 bases are TGTGCCAGTAGTATCGGACCCAGCGGAACCTTCCCTTACGAGCAGTACTTC. It specifies CASSIGPSGTFPYEQYF.

The chain is built from TRBV10-3 and TRBJ2-4, with 9 bases identical to TRBD2. The CDR3 runs to 13 residues. The germline V gene has CDR1 ENHRY and CDR2 SYGVKD. Germline trimming cut 8 bases from V and 8 bases from J; bases unmatched to any gene: 7. CDR3 in amino acids: CAISTAGGDIQYF. The CDR3 DNA follows: TGTGCCATCTCGACCGCGGGGGGGGACATTCAGTACTTC.

V and J are TRBV10-3 and TRBJ1-1; 11 nucleotides align to TRBD1. This CDR3 has 14 residues. V lost 8 bases, J lost 0 bases, and 2 bases stayed unmatched. CDR1 is ENHRY, CDR2 SYGVKD, per germline. As DNA, the CDR3 is TGTGCCATCTCGGACAGGGGGCTGAACACTGAAGCTTTCTTT. Protein: CAISDRGLNTEAFF.

This rearrangement joins TRBV6-9 to TRBJ2-7, with TRBD2 identical over 7 bases. The CDR3 contains 13 residues. Germline lookup yields CDR1 MNHGY and CDR2 SVAAGI. After removal of 9 bases from V and 2 bases from J, the junction contained 7 bases not matched to a gene. In DNA form, the CDR3 reads TGTGCCAGAGGCCCCGGACTAGCCTACGAGCAGTACTTC. Translating it yields CARGPGLAYEQYF.

This chain links TRBV21-1 with TRBJ1-4; the D call TRBD1 from the table was never checked on the DNA. TRBV21-1 is deemed a pseudogene. The CDR3 is made up of 16 amino acids. The CDR3 is CASSSLGRQGDEKLFF. CDR3 sequence (DNA): TGTGCCAGCAGCTCTCTAGGTAGGCAGGGGGATGAAAAACTGTTTTTT.

The chain carries TRBV6-5 and TRBJ1-1; 10 nucleotides align to TRBD1. The trim removed 6 bases at V and 3 bases at J, leaving 4 bases unmatched. CDR3 length equals 14 residues. The V gene's germline CDR1 is MNHEY and CDR2 SVGAGI. CDR3 sequence (DNA): TGTGCCAGCAGCTCCGGACAGGGGGACACTGAAGCTTTCTTT. This translates into CASSSGQGDTEAFF.

This chain joins TRBV19 and TRBJ2-1, with D maybe TRBD1 (6 bases). The germline gives CDR1 LNHDA, CDR2 SQIVND (reference sequence). Between the trimmed V and J ends, which lost 6 bases and 0 bases, there was a span of 9 bases. The CDR3 loop spans 14 amino acids. The CDR3 is CASSTDSSYNEQFF. CDR3 coding DNA: TGTGCCAGTAGCACGGACAGCTCCTACAATGAGCAGTTCTTC.

The chain combines TRBV27 with TRBJ1-2; 8 nucleotides align to TRBD1. The CDR3 length is 14 residues. Unmatched junction bases numbered 10, after V lost 6 bases and J lost 7 bases. Germline CDR1 MNHEY, CDR2 SMNVEV (reference sequence). The CDR3 coding sequence is TGTGCCAGCAGAGGAAGGACAGGGCTGCGTGGCTACACCTTC. Translation gives CASRGRTGLRGYTF.

The chain uses TRBV9 and TRBJ2-2, with D possibly being TRBD1 (6 bases). CDR3 length: 15 residues. V shed 0 bases and J shed 7 bases, with 13 bases lying between them. Germline values: CDR1 SGDLS, CDR2 YYNGEE. CDR3 protein: CASSVAGTRGGELFF. The DNA of the CDR3 is TGTGCCAGCAGCGTAGCAGGGACAAGGGGCGGGGAGCTGTTTTTT.

The J gene is TRBJ2-7, the V gene TRBV6-4; maybe TRBD1 (6 bases). The length of the CDR3 is 12 residues. V was clipped by 3 bases and J by 6 bases, with 9 bases between them. Germline CDR1 reads MRHNA; CDR2 reads SNTAGT. Written as DNA, the CDR3 is TGTGCCAGCAGTGAACAGGGCGGCGAGCAGTACTTC. As protein: CASSEQGGEQYF.

The V and J genes are TRBV11-1 and TRBJ2-1; D is possibly TRBD2 (5 bases). From germline, CDR1 is SGHAT and CDR2 FQDESV (reference sequence). There are 12 residues in the CDR3. Trimming pared 1 base from V and 8 bases from J, leaving 6 bases between. CDR3 sequence (DNA): TGTGCCAGCAGCTTAGGGCGGGATGAGCAGTTCTTC. Translating gives CASSLGRDEQFF.

This clone was observed a handful of times. The genes are TRBV27 and TRBJ2-1, with 11 bases that match TRBD2. Looked up from germline, CDR1 is MNHEY and CDR2 is SMNVEV (reference sequence). With V trimmed by 5 bases and J by 6 bases, 6 bases remained unmatched. This CDR3 contains 15 residues. The CDR3 nucleotides read TGTGCCAGCAGTCGGCTAGCGGGAGGTCTCAATGAGCAGTTCTTC. This sequence encodes CASSRLAGGLNEQFF.

The rearrangement uses TRBV6-5 and TRBJ2-2; D is possibly TRBD1 (5 bases). V lost 2 bases and J lost 6, with 7 bases in between. This CDR3 has 13 amino acids. Germline CDR1 and CDR2: MNHEY and SVGAGI. For the CDR3, the DNA is TGTGCCAGCAGTTACGGGGCGGCCGGGGAGCTGTTTTTT. Its protein product is CASSYGAAGELFF.

This chain joins TRBV30 and TRBJ1-2; a weak D match, TRBD1 (5 bases). The CDR3 loop spans 13 amino acids. V lost 4 bases, J lost 4 bases, and 13 bases lay in between. CDR1 is GTSNPN and CDR2 is SVGIG in the germline V gene (reference sequence). The CDR3 region has the DNA TGTGCCTGGAATTTCCACGGGGGCTATGGCTACACCTTC. Translation: CAWNFHGGYGYTF. Full variable domain (rest looked up from reference TRBV30 and TRBJ1-2): SQTIHQWPATLVQPVGSPLSLECTVEGTSNPNLYWYRQAAGRGLQLLFYSVGIGQISSEVPQNLSASRPQDRQFILSSKKLLLSDSGFYLCAWNFHGGYGYTFGSGTRLTVV.

Note on this clone: This same CDR3 is encoded by further DNA sequences in the sample. The chain's CDR3 is CASSLSSGANVLTF. CDR3 nucleotides: TGCGCCAGCAGCTTGTCTTCTGGGGCCAACGTCCTGACTTTC. This chain links TRBV5-1 with TRBJ2-6; D gene uncertain. Trimming shortened V by 1 base and J by 1 base, and 3 bases separated the two germline ends. The CDR3 covers 14 residues. Germline CDR1 is SGHRS and CDR2 is YFSETQ.